The 9 T cell receptor beta chains below all came from one sample that was sequenced in a study of cytomegalovirus exposure and HLA in healthy donors. The PCR was carried out with 60 Vbeta primers and 13 Jbeta primers. Here immunoSEQ multiplex PCR was the method, and the copy in TCRdb shows in-frame clones only, minus some. Among under 200,000 clones listed, 84% were seen once. The sample consisted of PBMCs. These receptors were collected from a boy between 2 and 15 years old in good health and CMV-seronegative.

The J gene is TRBJ1-2, the V gene TRBV29-1, with 7 bases lining up with TRBD1. Germline V gene sequence: CDR1 SQVTM, CDR2 ANQGSEA. Trimming cost V 4 bases and J 4 bases; bases outside gene matches: 6. The CDR3 contains 13 residues. CDR3 DNA sequence: TGCAGCGTTGGGAGGACAGGAGCCTATGGCTACACCTTC. It codes for CSVGRTGAYGYTF.

The rearrangement links TRBV27 to TRBJ2-1; tentative D call: TRBD1 (7 bases). The germline V gene encodes CDR1 MNHEY and CDR2 SMNVEV (reference sequence). The CDR3 extends over 15 amino acids. Trimming shortened V by 8 bases and J by 2 bases, and 16 bases separated the two germline ends. CDR3 sequence (DNA): TGTGCCAGCCAACCAACAGGGGAGGCCTACAATGAGCAGTTCTTC. Translating gives CASQPTGEAYNEQFF.

Concerning this clone itself: The same CDR3 is also encoded by other DNA sequences in this sample. J is TRBJ2-5 and V is TRBV9; 12 nucleotides align to TRBD2. The J segment lost 4 bases and the V segment lost 4 bases, leaving 2 bases of the junction unmatched. The CDR3 covers 14 residues. Germline CDR1 reads SGDLS; CDR2 reads YYNGEE. The CDR3 sequence: CASSPGLAGETQYF. The CDR3 DNA is TGTGCCAGCAGCCCGGGACTAGCGGGAGAGACCCAGTACTTC.

This clone has more than one count but fewer than ten. The V call is TRBV5-1, the J call TRBJ1-3, with 7 bases lining up with TRBD1. V was clipped by 4 bases and J by 0 bases; unmatched bases: 7. The CDR3 runs 16 residues. Germline V gene lookup returns CDR1 SGHRS and CDR2 YFSETQ. CDR3 coding DNA: TGCGCCAGCAGCCCAAGCCGGGACAGCTCTGGAAACACCATATATTTT. Protein sequence: CASSPSRDSSGNTIYF.

This clone was detected a few times. This sequence joins TRBV28 and TRBJ1-4, with no clear D. Germline loops: CDR1 MDHEN, CDR2 SYDVKM. The V end lost 3 bases, the J end lost 4 bases, and 9 bases lay between the germline ends. This CDR3 is 14 amino acids long. CDR3 DNA: TGTGCCAGCAGTTTTGGCAGGTATAATGAAAAACTGTTTTTT. This sequence encodes CASSFGRYNEKLFF.

This clone was seen just once. V is TRBV5-6 and J is TRBJ2-2; 13 nucleotides line up with TRBD2. Losses at the gene ends were 7 bases for V and 7 bases for J; bases not matched to a gene: 10. CDR3 size: 16 residues. Germline V gives CDR1 SGHDT, CDR2 YYEEEE. Here the CDR3 reads CASSVGLAGRSGELFF. The CDR3 nucleotides read TGTGCCAGCTCCGTGGGACTAGCGGGAAGGAGCGGGGAGCTGTTTTTT. Full variable domain (remainder filled in from reference TRBV5-6 and TRBJ2-2): DAGVTQSPTHLIKTRGQQVTLRCSPKSGHDTVSWYQQALGQGPQFIFQYYEEEERQRGNFPDRFSGHQFPNYSSELNVNALLLGDSALYLCASSVGLAGRSGELFFGEGSRLTVL.

The chain recombines TRBV15 with TRBJ2-1; D is undetermined. The V and J ends lost 1 base and 3 bases respectively, with 16 bases between them. The CDR3 loop spans 17 amino acids. CDR1 and CDR2 (germline): LNHNV, YYDKDF (reference sequence). The CDR3: CATSRAWQPTFYNEQFF. The DNA for the CDR3 is TGTGCCACCAGCAGAGCATGGCAACCGACTTTCTACAATGAGCAGTTCTTC.

The genes are TRBV27 and TRBJ1-1; TRBD1 matches at 7 bases. This CDR3 has 13 amino acids. After removal of 6 bases from V and 3 bases from J, the junction contained 4 bases not matched to a gene. Germline-derived CDR1 and CDR2 are MNHEY and SMNVEV (reference sequence). This CDR3 is CASSTTGDTEAFF. As DNA, the CDR3 is TGTGCCAGCAGCACTACAGGGGACACTGAAGCTTTCTTT.

The genes are TRBV7-9 and TRBJ2-3; 8 nucleotides line up with TRBD2. J was trimmed by 5 bases and V by 1 base; bases with no gene match: 2. Germline V gives CDR1 SEHNR, CDR2 FQNEAQ (reference sequence). CDR3 length equals 14 residues. CDR3 protein: CASSLELAGDTQYF. The CDR3 nucleotides read TGTGCCAGCAGCTTAGAGCTAGCGGGAGATACGCAGTATTTT.